The present T cell receptor beta chain was sequenced within a study of T cell repertoires in cytomegalovirus infection. Study-level information: Researchers turned to recently identified HLA-C-restricted CMV epitopes as well as well-studied HLA-B-restricted ones. Public TCR beta signatures were indicative of both CMV infection and a matching HLA type.

From the reads, TCRdb called clonotypes with MiXCR, one entry per CDR3 protein. The sample holds 680,000 or so distinct CDR3 sequences, about 30% seen once. The ends were cut back, 7 bases at V and 0 bases at J, with 16 bases in the middle. The CDR3 contains 16 residues. Looked up from germline, CDR1 is SGHTA and CDR2 is FQGNSA. As regards this clonotype: Its antigen is unidentified.

The sample in question was cultured PBMCs, obtained from culture after CMV antigen stimulation. The chain recombines TRBV7-2 with TRBJ1-3; D remains unclear. This receptor was taken from a human donor in good health (CMV status not recorded). Some clones in this sample may be carry-over from other donors' samples. CDR3 nucleotides: TGTGCCAGCAACCTGATAGGGATGAGCTCTGGAAACACCATATATTTT. Protein sequence: CASNLIGMSSGNTIYF.